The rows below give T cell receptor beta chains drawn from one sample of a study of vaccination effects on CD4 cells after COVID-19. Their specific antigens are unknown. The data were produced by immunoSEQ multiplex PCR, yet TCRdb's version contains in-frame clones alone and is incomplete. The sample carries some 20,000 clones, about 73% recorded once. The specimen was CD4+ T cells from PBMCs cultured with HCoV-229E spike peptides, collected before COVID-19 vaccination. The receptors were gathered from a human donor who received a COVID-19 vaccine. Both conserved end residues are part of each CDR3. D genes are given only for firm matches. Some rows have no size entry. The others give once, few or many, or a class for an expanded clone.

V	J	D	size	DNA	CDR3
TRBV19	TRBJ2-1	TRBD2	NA	TGTGCCAGTAAACGGCGGGAGGGCGGTTACAATGAGCAGTTCTTC	CASKRREGGYNEQFF
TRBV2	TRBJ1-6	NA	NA	TGTGCCAGCCTTGGGGTCAGAAATAATTCACCCCTCCACTTT	CASLGVRNNSPLHF
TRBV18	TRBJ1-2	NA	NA	TGTGCCAGCTCAGTGGGGGGCTACCTCTATGGCTACACCTTC	CASSVGGYLYGYTF
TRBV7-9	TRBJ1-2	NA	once	TGTGCCAGCAGCTTAATCCGGCTTGGGGAGAAGAACTATGGCTACACCTTC	CASSLIRLGEKNYGYTF
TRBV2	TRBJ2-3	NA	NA	TGTGCCAGCAATCAGGGGGGTTCGACAGATACGCAGTATTTT	CASNQGGSTDTQYF
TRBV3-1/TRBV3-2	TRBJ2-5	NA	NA	TGTGCCAGCAGCCCCGAGGGGGAGACCCAGTACTTC	CASSPEGETQYF
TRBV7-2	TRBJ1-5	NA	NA	TGTGCCAGCAGCTTAGCGGGGGTTGGAAGCAATCAGCCCCAGCATTTT	CASSLAGVGSNQPQHF
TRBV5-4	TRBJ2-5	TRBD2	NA	TGTGCCAGCAGCCGGGGTAGCGGGGTCCAAGAGACCCAGTACTTC	CASSRGSGVQETQYF
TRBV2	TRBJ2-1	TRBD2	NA	TGTGCCAGCCTCCCCCCTAGCGGGGGGCTTAATGAGCAGTTCTTC	CASLPPSGGLNEQFF
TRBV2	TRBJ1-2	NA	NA	TGTGCCAGCAGTGAAGCGCGGACGGGATCGTTTAAGTCTGGCTACACCTTC	CASSEARTGSFKSGYTF
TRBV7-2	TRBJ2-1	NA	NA	TGTGCCAGCAGCTTGCTTACTAGAAGCGAGGAGCAGTTCTTC	CASSLLTRSEEQFF
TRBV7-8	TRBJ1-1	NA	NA	TGTGCCAGCAGCTTACTAAGGGCTGAAGCTTTCTTT	CASSLLRAEAFF